The source of this T cell receptor beta chain is a study of somatic mutations in cytotoxic T cells in rheumatoid arthritis. For the study at large: Right after diagnosis, and before any treatment had started, patient peripheral blood (roughly 29 ml EDTA) was drawn. Sorting by flow gave nearly 100% purity for some V beta antibody-stained T-cell populations, including V beta1+ cells sequenced for TCRB.

Findings and caveats of the study: Antigenic targets recognized by the expanded CD8+ clones remained undetermined.

Sequencing was performed with immunoSEQ multiplex PCR; in TCRdb, only in-frame clones are kept and a portion is missing. The table has roughly 4,700 clones, roughly three quarters seen once. Each population, CD4+ and CD8+ cells, was isolated by positive magnetic bead selection and checked for purity by flow cytometry. J was trimmed by 4 bases and V by 3 bases; bases with no gene match: 7. The CDR3 totals 15 residues. CDR1 and CDR2 from the germline V gene are MNHEY and SMNVEV (reference sequence). In the case of this clone: No antigen is known for it.

The clonotype comes from a man aged 65 to 79 with rheumatoid arthritis. This chain connects TRBV27 to TRBJ2-5; 8 nucleotides line up with TRBD2. Sequencing used CD8+ T cells sorted from blood. CDR3 protein: CASSFVRGAIETQYF. The CDR3 nucleotides read TGTGCCAGCAGTTTTGTGCGGGGGGCCATAGAGACCCAGTACTTC.